The 32 T cell receptor beta chains given below trace back to one sample, sequenced in a study of T cell responses to AZD1222 COVID-19 vaccine. Libraries were prepared by immunoSEQ multiplex PCR; TCRdb keeps only in-frame clonotypes and omits some of them. The data show under 45,000 clones, over 70% seen once. Sequenced material: peripheral blood, taken 28 days after the second AZD1222 dose. These receptors were collected from an adult who received the AZD1222 COVID-19 vaccine.

This chain uses TRBV5-1 with TRBJ2-7, with 10 bases lining up with TRBD1. This CDR3 is built from 15 residues. The V segment lost 1 base and the J segment 4 bases; nucleotides outside the gene matches: 5. Looked up from germline, CDR1 is SGHRS and CDR2 is YFSETQ. CDR3: CASSLRTGGGYEQYF. The CDR3 DNA reads TGCGCCAGCAGCTTGAGGACAGGGGGAGGGTACGAGCAGTACTTC.

This rearrangement joins TRBV12-3 or TRBV12-4 to TRBJ1-5; D call uncertain. CDR3 size: 12 residues. V was cut by 4 bases and J by 4 bases, with 5 bases left in between. The CDR3 region is CASSSPNQPQHF. The CDR3 region has the DNA TGTGCCAGCAGTTCCCCGAATCAGCCCCAGCATTTT.

V and J are TRBV3-1 (or the pseudogene TRBV3-2) and TRBJ1-6; D gene uncertain. The V end lost 5 bases, the J end lost 3 bases, and 8 bases lay between the germline ends. CDR1 is LGHDT, CDR2 YNNKEL, per germline (reference sequence). The CDR3 runs 14 residues. This CDR3 reads CASSDRVYNSPLHF. For the CDR3, the DNA is TGTGCCAGCAGCGACCGGGTCTATAATTCACCCCTCCACTTT.

The V call is TRBV28, the J call TRBJ1-4; the D gene is possibly TRBD1 (6 bases). With 2 bases removed from V and 3 bases from J, the gap between germline ends came to 7 bases. Germline V gives CDR1 MDHEN, CDR2 SYDVKM. This CDR3 comprises 14 residues. CDR3 DNA: TGTGCCAGCAGTTTAGGACAGCCTAATGAAAAACTGTTTTTT. This codes for CASSLGQPNEKLFF.

The chain's CDR3 is CASSEIPGLRVDEQYF. CDR3 DNA sequence: TGTGCCAGCAGTGAAATACCGGGCCTCCGCGTCGACGAGCAGTACTTC. V usage is TRBV6-1 and J usage is TRBJ2-7; no clear D gene. The CDR3 has 16 amino acids. Germline-derived CDR1 and CDR2 are MNHNS and SASEGT. Trimming took 2 bases from V and 5 from J, leaving 19 bases between them.

V and J are TRBV6-5 and TRBJ1-3; D gene uncertain. V lost 6 bases and J 0 bases, leaving 3 bases between the germline ends. The length of the CDR3 is 12 residues. Per germline, CDR1 MNHEY and CDR2 SVGAGI. CDR3 sequence: CASRDSGNTIYF. The CDR3 DNA reads TGTGCCAGCAGGGACTCTGGAAACACCATATATTTT.

The chain links TRBV5-1 to TRBJ1-4, with TRBD1 matching over 10 bases. The CDR3 extends over 19 amino acids. With V trimmed by 2 bases and J by 0 bases, 10 bases remained unmatched. Germline V CDR1 and CDR2: SGHRS, YFSETQ. CDR3 nucleotide sequence: TGCGCCAGCAGCTTTAGACCCGGGACAGGGGTTTCAACTAATGAAAAACTGTTTTTT. This codes for CASSFRPGTGVSTNEKLFF.

This chain uses TRBV6-1 with TRBJ2-3; 14 bases agree with TRBD2. The CDR3 is made up of 18 amino acids. The ends lost 4 bases at V and 2 bases at J; junction bases unmatched: 8. Germline CDR1 MNHNS, CDR2 SASEGT. DNA for the CDR3: TGTGCCAGCAGTGCCTTACCGACTAGCGGGGGGGTCACAGATACGCAGTATTTT. Its translation is CASSALPTSGGVTDTQYF.

This clone occurred once. The CDR3 DNA reads as TGCAGCGCCCTAAGGGCGGCTGAGCAGTACTTC. It specifies CSALRAAEQYF. The J gene is TRBJ2-7, the V gene TRBV29-1; D call uncertain. The CDR3 sequence is 11 residues long. The germline V gene encodes CDR1 SQVTM and CDR2 ANQGSEA. The germline V and J ends were trimmed by 7 bases and 7 bases, with 14 bases remaining between them.

J is TRBJ1-5 and V is TRBV28; 7 bases align to TRBD1. Germline CDR1 reads MDHEN; CDR2 reads SYDVKM. There are 17 residues in the CDR3. V was clipped by 2 bases and J by 6 bases; unmatched bases: 13. The CDR3 is CASSLEGGMQSPQPQHF. In nucleotides, the CDR3 is TGTGCCAGCAGTTTAGAAGGGGGCATGCAATCCCCTCAGCCCCAGCATTTT.

The chain has TRBV13 and TRBJ2-5, with 9 bases aligning to TRBD2. The CDR3 has 17 amino acids. Germline V gene sequence: CDR1 PRHDT, CDR2 FYEKMQ (reference sequence). V lost 0 bases and J lost 4; bases outside the gene matches: 9. CDR3 in amino acids: CASSLGPAGGFGETQYF. The CDR3, as DNA: TGTGCCAGCAGCTTAGGCCCCGCGGGGGGGTTCGGAGAGACCCAGTACTTC.

The chain carries TRBV7-2 and TRBJ2-5; 10 bases map to TRBD2. The trim removed 1 base at V and 1 base at J, leaving 3 bases unmatched. The germline gives CDR1 SGHTA, CDR2 FQGNSA. The length of the CDR3 is 16 residues. The CDR3 sequence is CASSLGPSGGQETQYF. For the CDR3, the DNA is TGTGCCAGCAGCTTAGGCCCTAGCGGGGGCCAAGAGACCCAGTACTTC.

The chain uses TRBV7-8 and TRBJ2-2; the match to TRBD1 covers 9 bases. J was trimmed by 5 bases and V by 5 bases; bases with no gene match: 9. Germline CDR1 reads SGHVS; CDR2 reads FQNEAQ. This CDR3 comprises 16 residues. The CDR3 spells CASSPRGQGRTGELFF. DNA of the CDR3: TGTGCCAGCAGCCCCCGGGGACAGGGTAGAACCGGGGAGCTGTTTTTT.

The CDR3 DNA sequence: TGTGCCAGCAGCCTCAGGAGGGGGACCCAAGAGACCCAGTACTTC. Its protein is CASSLRRGTQETQYF. V usage is TRBV3-1 (or the pseudogene TRBV3-2) and J usage is TRBJ2-5, with D perhaps being TRBD1 or TRBD2 (6 bases each). V was cut by 4 bases and J by 1 base, with 13 bases left in between. The V gene's germline CDR1 is LGHDT and CDR2 YNNKEL (reference sequence). The CDR3 has 15 amino acids.

V and J are TRBV28 and TRBJ2-7; perhaps TRBD1 as D (5 bases). Trimming removed 4 bases at V and 2 bases at J, with 15 bases between. The CDR3 runs 15 residues. Germline V CDR1 and CDR2: MDHEN, SYDVKM. The CDR3 region is CASSSPPQGAYEQYF. CDR3 nucleotide sequence: TGTGCCAGCAGTTCCCCTCCCCAGGGCGCCTACGAGCAGTACTTC. Together with reference TRBV28 and TRBJ2-7, the CDR3 gives the full variable domain: DVKVTQSSRYLVKRTGEKVFLECVQDMDHENMFWYRQDPGLGLRLIYFSYDVKMKEKGDIPEGYSVSREKKERFSLILESASTNQTSMYLCASSSPPQGAYEQYFGPGTRLTVT.

The rearrangement joins TRBV29-1 to TRBJ2-1, with 11 nucleotides matching TRBD2. Germline CDR1 is SQVTM and CDR2 is ANQGSEA. Trimming cost V 4 bases and J 5 bases; bases outside gene matches: 10. The CDR3 runs 16 residues. DNA of the CDR3: TGCAGCGTTGGTCGACCTAGCGGGGGGTCCAACAATGAGCAGTTCTTC. Protein product: CSVGRPSGGSNNEQFF.

In DNA, the CDR3 is TGTGCCAGCAGCCCTGCTATTGGGTCCTACGAGCAGTACTTC. This sequence encodes CASSPAIGSYEQYF. This rearrangement joins TRBV3-1 (or the pseudogene TRBV3-2) to TRBJ2-7; D gene uncertain. The CDR3 is 14 residues long. V was clipped by 4 bases and J by 1 base, with 11 bases between them. In germline, CDR1 is LGHDT, CDR2 YNNKEL (reference sequence).

This chain uses TRBV5-1 with TRBJ1-1; 8 bases fit TRBD1. This CDR3 is 14 amino acids long. The V gene's germline CDR1 is SGHRS and CDR2 YFSETQ. Germline trimming cut 4 bases from V and 4 bases from J; bases unmatched to any gene: 6. DNA for the CDR3: TGCGCCAGCAGCCCCAAAGGACAGGGCACTGAAGCTTTCTTT. Its translation: CASSPKGQGTEAFF.

Only one count was recorded for this clone. This rearrangement joins TRBV15 to TRBJ1-4; D perhaps matches TRBD1 (6 bases). V lost 3 bases, J lost 3 bases, and 14 bases lay in between. This CDR3 has 16 amino acids. CDR1 is LNHNV, CDR2 YYDKDF, per germline (reference sequence). The CDR3 nucleotides are TGTGCCACCAGCAGGACGGCAGGGGCATCTAATGAAAAACTGTTTTTT. Protein product: CATSRTAGASNEKLFF. The full variable domain, in which reference TRBV15 and TRBJ1-4 provide the parts outside the CDR3, is DAMVIQNPRYQVTQFGKPVTLSCSQTLNHNVMYWYQQKSSQAPKLLFHYYDKDFNNEADTPDNFQSRRPNTSFCFLDIRSPGLGDTAMYLCATSRTAGASNEKLFFGSGTQLSVL.

This chain connects TRBV18 to TRBJ2-5, with D possibly being TRBD1 (6 bases). The CDR3 runs 14 residues. Germline loops: CDR1 KGHSH, CDR2 LQKENI. Trimming took off 3 bases at V and 5 bases at J, with 13 bases between the two ends. CDR3 protein: CASSPSGARETQYF. DNA of the CDR3: TGTGCCAGCTCACCCTCAGGGGCGAGGGAGACCCAGTACTTC.

The table lists this clone with a few counts. CDR3 in DNA: TGTGCCAGCACGAGGCAGGCCCACAATGAGCAGTTCTTC. It is translated as CASTRQAHNEQFF. This rearrangement joins TRBV19 to TRBJ2-1; unclear D gene. Germline-derived CDR1 and CDR2 are LNHDA and SQIVND (reference sequence). V lost 9 bases to trimming and J lost 5 bases, with 14 bases between them. The CDR3 spans 13 residues.

V and J are TRBV10-3 and TRBJ2-7; 10 nucleotides align to TRBD1. V shed 9 bases and J 2 bases; nucleotides not matched to a gene: 4. CDR1 ENHRY and CDR2 SYGVKD come from the germline V gene. The CDR3 has 13 residues. CDR3 amino acids: CAISGTGAYEQYF. CDR3 coding DNA: TGTGCCATTTCCGGGACAGGGGCCTACGAGCAGTACTTC.

The chain employs TRBV6-2 or TRBV6-3 and TRBJ1-2, with unresolved D. Germline lookup yields CDR1 MNHEY and CDR2 SVGEGT. V shed 2 bases and J shed 4 bases, with 5 bases lying between them. The CDR3 loop spans 12 amino acids. CDR3 loop: CASSYESYGYTF. The CDR3 DNA reads as TGTGCCAGCAGTTACGAGTCCTATGGCTACACCTTC.

V gene TRBV5-6 combines with J gene TRBJ2-5, with D perhaps assigned TRBD1 or TRBD2 (6 bases each). V lost 0 bases to trimming and J lost 4 bases, with 10 bases between them. CDR1 and CDR2 (germline): SGHDT, YYEEEE. The CDR3 has 14 amino acids. The CDR3 reads CASSLAGAGETQYF. In DNA, the CDR3 is TGTGCCAGCAGCTTGGCGGGGGCGGGAGAGACCCAGTACTTC.

The rearrangement joins TRBV18 to TRBJ2-3, with a tentative D call TRBD2 (5 bases). This CDR3 region has 16 residues. The ends were cut back, 3 bases at V and 0 bases at J, with 13 bases in the middle. The V gene's germline CDR1 is KGHSH and CDR2 LQKENI. The CDR3 DNA reads as TGTGCCAGCTCACCGGAACCTTGGACTAGCACAGATACGCAGTATTTT. Translating it yields CASSPEPWTSTDTQYF.

V is TRBV6-1 and J is TRBJ1-6, with D hard to call. The germline V gene has CDR1 MNHNS and CDR2 SASEGT. The CDR3 is made up of 16 amino acids. With 1 base removed from V and 4 bases from J, the gap between germline ends came to 11 bases. CDR3 sequence: CASSEGKVLYNSPLHF. CDR3 coding DNA: TGTGCCAGCAGTGAAGGCAAGGTCCTTTATAATTCACCCCTCCACTTT.

This clone was found once. The rearrangement joins TRBV30 to TRBJ2-7, with D possibly matching TRBD2 (5 bases). Germline V CDR1 and CDR2: GTSNPN, SVGIG (reference sequence). The CDR3 has 12 residues. V lost 6 bases, J lost 4 bases, and 13 bases lay in between. CDR3 in DNA: TGTGCCTGCCTCACTAGAAGGTACGAGCAGTACTTC. Protein: CACLTRRYEQYF.

V is TRBV9 and J is TRBJ2-3; TRBD1 agrees at 8 bases. This CDR3 comprises 16 residues. Germline trimming cut 4 bases from V and 1 base from J; bases unmatched to any gene: 8. CDR1 is SGDLS and CDR2 is YYNGEE in the germline V gene. The CDR3 loop is CASSFPGGTGTDTQYF. Written as DNA, the CDR3 is TGTGCCAGCAGCTTCCCAGGGGGCACCGGCACAGATACGCAGTATTTT.

V is TRBV5-1 and J is TRBJ2-2; D call uncertain. This CDR3 is 13 amino acids long. The V end lost 4 bases, the J end lost 8 bases, and 12 bases lay between the germline ends. The germline V gene encodes CDR1 SGHRS and CDR2 YFSETQ. In nucleotides, the CDR3 is TGCGCCAGCAGCCTGGACCGTTTAGGGGAGCTGTTTTTT. Protein sequence: CASSLDRLGELFF.

This clone was seen a few times. This chain links TRBV20-1 with TRBJ2-1; maybe TRBD2 (5 bases). The V and J ends lost 3 bases and 0 bases respectively, with 9 bases between them. The CDR3 totals 14 residues. Germline values: CDR1 DFQATT, CDR2 SNEGSKA (reference sequence). CDR3 nucleotides: TGCAGTGCTAGTCGGGGAAGCTCCTACAATGAGCAGTTCTTC. This translates into CSASRGSSYNEQFF.

The chain recombines TRBV10-1 with TRBJ1-5; D is unresolved. The CDR3 has 13 amino acids. Germline assignment: CDR1 WNHNN and CDR2 SYGVQD (reference sequence). V gave up 4 bases and J gave up 4 bases, with 8 bases separating them. The CDR3 nucleotides read TGCGCCAGCAGTGGACCCGGAAATCAGCCCCAGCATTTT. Residues: CASSGPGNQPQHF.

This clone is a singleton in its sample. This chain connects TRBV9 to TRBJ1-2; no definite D call. Germline CDR1 is SGDLS and CDR2 is YYNGEE. The CDR3 contains 15 residues. Trimming took 1 base from V and 6 from J, leaving 16 bases between them. CDR3 DNA sequence: TGTGCCAGCAGCGTATCTAACACCCTGAGGGATGGCTACACCTTC. It translates to CASSVSNTLRDGYTF.